A single sample gave rise to the 30 T cell receptor beta chains below, sequenced in a study of shared clonotypes between healthy human individuals. Sequenced by immunoSEQ multiplex PCR; TCRdb stores in-frame clones only, minus some. Among millions of clones listed, roughly nine tenths were seen once. Sequenced: naive CD4+ T cells sorted from blood. Specified subset: CD45RA+ positively selected. All receptors derive from a man younger than 35 in good health.

This chain connects TRBV5-1 to TRBJ2-5; D perhaps matches TRBD1 (6 bases). Deletions cut 0 bases from V and 1 base from J, with 10 bases between. There are 15 residues in the CDR3. CDR1 SGHRS and CDR2 YFSETQ come from the germline V gene. The CDR3 DNA sequence: TGCGCCAGCAGCTTGGCACAGGGCCTCCAAGAGACCCAGTACTTC. It is translated as CASSLAQGLQETQYF. Together with reference TRBV5-1 and TRBJ2-5, the CDR3 gives the full variable domain: KAGVTQTPRYLIKTRGQQVTLSCSPISGHRSVSWYQQTPGQGLQFLFEYFSETQRNKGNFPGRFSGRQFSNSRSEMNVSTLELGDSALYLCASSLAQGLQETQYFGPGTRLLVL.

A word on this clone: Other DNA sequences within the sample encode an identical CDR3. The CDR3 region is CASSSGTLNTEAFF. The CDR3 region has the DNA TGCGCCAGCAGCTCCGGGACACTGAACACTGAAGCTTTCTTT. The chain is built from TRBV5-1 and TRBJ1-1, with D perhaps TRBD1 (6 bases). Germline V gene data show CDR1 as SGHRS and CDR2 as YFSETQ. This CDR3 spans 14 amino acids. Trimming took 3 bases from V and 0 from J, leaving 9 bases between them.

This sequence joins TRBV30 and TRBJ1-4, with a weak D call TRBD1 (5 bases). Trimming took 8 bases from V and 0 from J, leaving 25 bases between them. The CDR3 covers 18 residues. CDR1 is GTSNPN and CDR2 is SVGIG in the germline V gene (reference sequence). CDR3 sequence (DNA): TGTGCCCAAGGCGGGGGGATGGATCTATTTGCAACTAATGAAAAACTGTTTTTT. It is translated as CAQGGGMDLFATNEKLFF. Based on the CDR3 plus reference TRBV30 and TRBJ1-4, the full variable domain is SQTIHQWPATLVQPVGSPLSLECTVEGTSNPNLYWYRQAAGRGLQLLFYSVGIGQISSEVPQNLSASRPQDRQFILSSKKLLLSDSGFYLCAQGGGMDLFATNEKLFFGSGTQLSVL.

CDR3 nucleotide sequence: TGTGCCAGCAGGAGGGTGGACACTGAAGCTTTCTTT. Translation: CASRRVDTEAFF. The V gene is TRBV9, the J gene TRBJ1-1; the D is unclear. Germline V gene lookup returns CDR1 SGDLS and CDR2 YYNGEE. Trimming took 5 bases from V and 3 from J, leaving 8 bases between them. The CDR3 covers 12 residues.

This chain connects TRBV19 to TRBJ1-2; D may be TRBD1 (5 bases). Germline CDR1 LNHDA, CDR2 SQIVND (reference sequence). V gave up 6 bases and J gave up 5 bases, with 13 bases separating them. The CDR3 spans 13 residues. The CDR3 protein is CASRFQGSYGYTF. Here the CDR3 DNA reads TGTGCCAGTAGGTTCCAGGGTAGTTATGGCTACACCTTC.

In this sample, this clone turned up once. The chain recombines TRBV7-9 with TRBJ2-7; 10 positions agree with TRBD2. J was trimmed by 2 bases and V by 5 bases; bases with no gene match: 9. The CDR3 covers 16 residues. The germline CDR1 and CDR2 sequences are SEHNR and FQNEAQ (reference sequence). Written as DNA, the CDR3 is TGTGCCAGCAGCAAGCTTCGGACTAGCGGCACCTACGAGCAGTACTTC. Residues: CASSKLRTSGTYEQYF.

This clone was found once. The rearrangement joins TRBV7-8 to TRBJ2-5; D is ambiguous. This CDR3 comprises 13 residues. Germline CDR1 is SGHVS and CDR2 is FQNEAQ. The V and J ends lost 4 bases and 7 bases respectively, with 13 bases between them. CDR3 sequence (DNA): TGTGCCAGCAGCTCCACCGGCCCAGGGACCCAGTACTTC. This sequence encodes CASSSTGPGTQYF. The whole variable domain, remainder taken from reference TRBV7-8 and TRBJ2-5, is GAGVSQSPRYKVAKRGQDVALRCDPISGHVSLFWYQQALGQGPEFLTYFQNEAQLDKSGLPSDRFFAERPEGSVSTLKIQRTQQEDSAVYLCASSSTGPGTQYFGPGTRLLVL.

The rearrangement joins TRBV6-6 to TRBJ2-7; 7 bases agree with TRBD2. The CDR3 has 15 residues. V was clipped by 5 bases and J by 2 bases; unmatched bases: 9. Germline V lookup: CDR1 MNHNY, CDR2 SVGAGI (reference sequence). This CDR3 reads CASSPSTSTTYEQYF. CDR3 bases: TGTGCCAGCAGTCCGTCGACTAGCACCACCTACGAGCAGTACTTC.

The V and J genes are TRBV6-5 and TRBJ2-1; 8 bases are a match to TRBD1. V was pared by 4 bases and J by 2 bases, with 4 bases of the junction left unmatched. CDR1 is MNHEY and CDR2 is SVGAGI in the germline V gene. The CDR3 spans 15 residues. The CDR3, as DNA: TGTGCCAGCAGTTGGACAGGGAGTACCTACAATGAGCAGTTCTTC. The encoded protein is CASSWTGSTYNEQFF.

The table lists this clone with a count of one. The chain recombines TRBV28 with TRBJ1-6; D not resolved. This CDR3 comprises 15 residues. Trimming pared 6 bases from V and 6 bases from J, leaving 15 bases between. CDR1 MDHEN and CDR2 SYDVKM come from the germline V gene. The CDR3 is CASSAVAGGNSPLHF. CDR3 sequence (DNA): TGTGCCAGCAGCGCTGTGGCAGGTGGTAATTCACCCCTCCACTTT.

This sequence joins TRBV9 and TRBJ1-1, with D tentatively TRBD1 (6 bases). Deletions cut 1 base from V and 4 bases from J, with 8 bases between. There are 13 residues in the CDR3. Germline V gene data show CDR1 as SGDLS and CDR2 as YYNGEE. Here the CDR3 DNA reads TGTGCCAGCAGCGTAACAGGGTTCACTGAAGCTTTCTTT. This encodes CASSVTGFTEAFF.

This clone has only a few counts. DNA for the CDR3: TGTGCCAGCAGCCCCGGGACTAGCGGGGCCAATGAGCAGTTCTTC. Encoded protein: CASSPGTSGANEQFF. The chain employs TRBV6-6 and TRBJ2-1; 13 nucleotides line up with TRBD2. V gave up 6 bases and J gave up 6 bases; unmatched junction bases: 5. Per germline, CDR1 MNHNY and CDR2 SVGAGI (reference sequence). The length of the CDR3 is 15 residues.

The gene calls are TRBV15 and TRBJ1-2, with D perhaps matching TRBD1 (6 bases). The germline gives CDR1 LNHNV, CDR2 YYDKDF (reference sequence). The CDR3 contains 16 residues. V dropped 3 bases and J dropped 5 bases, with 19 bases sitting between them. CDR3 sequence reads: CATSSFFGGATYGYTF. As DNA, the CDR3 is TGTGCCACCAGCAGTTTCTTCGGGGGCGCAACTTATGGCTACACCTTC.

V usage is TRBV30 and J usage is TRBJ1-3; D possibly corresponds to TRBD1 (6 bases). The CDR3 contains 14 residues. Germline V CDR1 and CDR2: GTSNPN, SVGIG (reference sequence). V lost 2 bases, J lost 4 bases, and 12 bases lay in between. The CDR3 DNA sequence: TGTGCCTGGAGTCTACCGGGACAAGGAAACACCATATATTTT. Translation: CAWSLPGQGNTIYF.

The V and J genes are TRBV7-2 and TRBJ2-3; 7 positions match TRBD2. The CDR3 has 14 residues. Germline CDR1 reads SGHTA; CDR2 reads FQGNSA. The J segment lost 3 bases and the V segment lost 6 bases, leaving 6 bases of the junction unmatched. In DNA, the CDR3 is TGTGCCAGCAGGGCGGGAGCAACGACAGATACGCAGTATTTT. This sequence encodes CASRAGATTDTQYF.

V usage is TRBV19 and J usage is TRBJ1-2; D might be TRBD1 (6 bases). V was cut by 1 base and J by 8 bases, with 14 bases left in between. CDR1 is LNHDA and CDR2 is SQIVND in the germline V gene (reference sequence). The CDR3 spans 14 residues. CDR3 bases: TGTGCCAGTAGTATAGGTCCAGGGGTTGGAGGCTACACCTTC. Translation gives CASSIGPGVGGYTF.

V gene TRBV7-9 combines with J gene TRBJ2-1; 7 bases align to TRBD2. In germline, CDR1 is SEHNR, CDR2 FQNEAQ (reference sequence). The CDR3 has 15 residues. Trimming took 1 base from V and 6 from J; bases not matched to a gene: 6. The CDR3 bases are TGTGCCAGCAGCTTAGATGGGACTAAAGTCAATGAGCAGTTCTTC. As protein: CASSLDGTKVNEQFF.

The rearrangement links TRBV5-4 to TRBJ1-6; D is ambiguous. This CDR3 has 15 residues. Per the germline V gene, CDR1 is SGHNT and CDR2 is YYREEE (reference sequence). V shed 4 bases and J shed 0 bases, with 8 bases lying between them. CDR3 DNA sequence: TGTGCCAGCAGCCCCGTGAGCTCCTATAATTCACCCCTCCACTTT. It translates to CASSPVSSYNSPLHF.

This clone was seen once. Other DNA sequences from this sample encode an identical CDR3 as well. The V call is TRBV5-1, the J call TRBJ2-7; 8 bases fit TRBD2. This CDR3 comprises 14 residues. Per the germline V gene, CDR1 is SGHRS and CDR2 is YFSETQ. V dropped 0 bases and J dropped 4; count of bases not matched to a gene: 3. CDR3 amino acids: CASSLVSGSYEQYF. The CDR3 bases are TGCGCCAGCAGCTTGGTAAGCGGGAGTTACGAGCAGTACTTC.

This clone was counted a single time. CDR3 coding DNA: TGTGCCATCACCGAGGTGCGCACAGATACGCAGTATTTT. Translation: CAITEVRTDTQYF. The chain has TRBV10-3 and TRBJ2-3; no clear D. The germline CDR1 and CDR2 sequences are ENHRY and SYGVKD. Trimming cost V 7 bases and J 1 base, with 9 bases left between them. This CDR3 contains 13 residues.

V is TRBV5-1 and J is TRBJ1-2; D call uncertain. Per germline, CDR1 SGHRS and CDR2 YFSETQ. V lost 5 bases, J lost 1 base, and 15 bases lay in between. The CDR3 runs to 15 residues. This CDR3 is CASRVQSESNYGYTF. In DNA, the CDR3 is TGCGCCAGCAGAGTTCAATCAGAGAGTAACTATGGCTACACCTTC.

This chain joins TRBV11-1 and TRBJ2-7, with a tentative D call TRBD1 (5 bases). There are 14 residues in the CDR3. The V and J ends lost 7 bases and 5 bases respectively, with 18 bases between them. CDR1 and CDR2 from the germline V gene are SGHAT and FQDESV (reference sequence). CDR3: CASTHRNRMDEQYF. The CDR3, as DNA: TGTGCCAGCACCCACAGGAACAGGATGGACGAGCAGTACTTC. The whole variable domain, remainder taken from reference TRBV11-1 and TRBJ2-7, is EAEVAQSPRYKITEKSQAVAFWCDPISGHATLYWYRQILGQGPELLVQFQDESVVDDSQLPKDRFSAERLKGVDSTLKIQPAELGDSAMYLCASTHRNRMDEQYFGPGTRLTVT.

The chain recombines TRBV19 with TRBJ1-2; D not resolved. Germline CDR1 LNHDA, CDR2 SQIVND (reference sequence). Trimming shortened V by 4 bases and J by 4 bases, and 13 bases separated the two germline ends. The CDR3 totals 14 residues. CDR3 region: CASSRRPEGYGYTF. The CDR3 nucleotides read TGTGCCAGTAGTAGACGACCGGAGGGCTATGGCTACACCTTC.

V is TRBV6-1 and J is TRBJ1-1, with D perhaps matching TRBD1 (6 bases). V dropped 4 bases and J dropped 3 bases, with 18 bases sitting between them. Germline CDR1 reads MNHNS; CDR2 reads SASEGT. CDR3 length equals 16 residues. This chain's CDR3 is CASSVAGGTIHTEAFF. CDR3 in DNA: TGTGCCAGCAGTGTAGCCGGGGGGACAATCCACACTGAAGCTTTCTTT.

The chain carries TRBV6-5 and TRBJ1-2; D remains ambiguous. V was cut by 5 bases and J by 8 bases, with 12 bases left in between. The CDR3 runs 12 residues. Germline CDR1 is MNHEY and CDR2 is SVGAGI. CDR3 in amino acids: CASSRTLGGYTF. The CDR3 DNA is TGTGCCAGCAGTAGGACGCTGGGGGGCTACACCTTC.

This clone was picked up one time. The rearrangement links TRBV7-2 to TRBJ1-5; D remains unclear. Germline assignment: CDR1 SGHTA and CDR2 FQGNSA. The CDR3 is made up of 14 amino acids. Trimming removed 4 bases from V and 1 base from J, with 8 bases in between. The CDR3: CASSSLGSNQPQHF. The CDR3 bases are TGTGCCAGCAGCTCCCTAGGGAGCAATCAGCCCCAGCATTTT.

This clone was seen only once. The chain couples TRBV5-8 to TRBJ2-7; the match to TRBD2 covers 9 bases. J lost 0 bases, V lost 0 bases, and 4 bases had no gene match. CDR1 and CDR2 from the germline V gene are SGHTS and YDEGEE. The CDR3 covers 16 residues. This chain's CDR3 is CASSLGPAGGSYEQYF. In DNA, the CDR3 is TGTGCCAGCAGCTTGGGGCCAGCGGGGGGCTCCTACGAGCAGTACTTC.

This clone is a singleton in its sample. The chain joins TRBV5-4 to TRBJ2-2, with 10 bases identical to TRBD2. This CDR3 has 15 amino acids. Germline loops: CDR1 SGHNT, CDR2 YYREEE (reference sequence). J was trimmed by 6 bases and V by 3 bases; bases with no gene match: 5. CDR3: CASSSGTSVAGELFF. In DNA, the CDR3 is TGTGCCAGCAGCTCCGGGACTAGCGTCGCCGGGGAGCTGTTTTTT.

The chain uses TRBV28 and TRBJ1-6; 9 positions match TRBD1. The CDR3 extends over 14 amino acids. CDR1 MDHEN and CDR2 SYDVKM come from the germline V gene. V shed 5 bases and J 8 bases; nucleotides not matched to a gene: 4. The CDR3 reads CASSQGQGYSPLHF. The CDR3 nucleotides are TGTGCCAGCAGTCAGGGACAGGGCTATTCACCCCTCCACTTT.

This clone has more than one count but fewer than ten. In the same sample, other DNA sequences code for this CDR3. The chain employs TRBV28 and TRBJ1-2; 8 bases are a match to TRBD1. V shed 3 bases, J shed 5 bases, and the junction held 2 bases outside the gene matches. Germline loops: CDR1 MDHEN, CDR2 SYDVKM. There are 13 residues in the CDR3. CDR3 region: CASSLRQGYGYTF. Written as DNA, the CDR3 is TGTGCCAGCAGTTTGCGACAGGGGTATGGCTACACCTTC.